This T cell receptor (beta chain) stems from a study of cytomegalovirus exposure and HLA in healthy donors. Overall study findings and caveats: As a later analysis showed, a missense DCLRE1C variant was linked to trimming of TCR beta V- and J-genes. For most TCR beta V segments, an earlier analysis put the productive rate at about 87% or about 30% of the time. Reportedly, TCR beta sequences accurately predicted HLA-A and HLA-B alleles in most subjects. Certain indistinguishable V segments, among them TRBV6-2 and TRBV6-3, were excluded.

PCR employed 60 Vbeta and 13 Jbeta primers. The assay was immunoSEQ multiplex PCR, and TCRdb's table has in-frame clones only and misses some. The sample lists more than 200,000 clones, under 90% occurring once. Trimming cost V 2 bases and J 4 bases, with 13 bases left between them. CDR1 and CDR2 from the germline V gene are LNHDA and SQIVND (reference sequence). The CDR3 totals 15 residues. In regard to this clone: The antigen remains unidentified.

The sample consisted of PBMCs. The origin of this receptor is a human donor in good health. The gene calls are TRBV19 and TRBJ2-3, with a weak D call TRBD2 (5 bases). The CDR3 sequence: CASSIRGQWSDTQYF. CDR3 DNA sequence: TGTGCCAGTAGTATACGAGGGCAGTGGTCAGATACGCAGTATTTT.